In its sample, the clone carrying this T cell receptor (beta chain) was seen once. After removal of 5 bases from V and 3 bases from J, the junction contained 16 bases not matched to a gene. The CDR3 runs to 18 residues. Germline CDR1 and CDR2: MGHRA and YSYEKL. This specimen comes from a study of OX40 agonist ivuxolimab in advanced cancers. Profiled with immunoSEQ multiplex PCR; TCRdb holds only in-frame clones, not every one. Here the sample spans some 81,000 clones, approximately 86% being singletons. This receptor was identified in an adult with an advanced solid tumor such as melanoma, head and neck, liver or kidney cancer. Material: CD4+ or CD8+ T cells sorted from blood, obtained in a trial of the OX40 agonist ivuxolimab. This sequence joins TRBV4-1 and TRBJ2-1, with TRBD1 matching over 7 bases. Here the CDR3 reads CASSTTVLQGMRYNEQFF. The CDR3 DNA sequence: TGCGCCAGCAGCACAACCGTTTTACAGGGGATGCGCTACAATGAGCAGTTCTTC.